This is a list of T cell receptor beta chains from one sample in a study of blood T cell repertoires in COVID-19. Some clones are missing from TCRdb's copy, which holds only in-frame ones; the method was immunoSEQ multiplex PCR. This repertoire shows 200,000 to 250,000 clones, 88% found once; its top ten account for roughly 2.5%. The sample comprised PBMCs or T cells enriched from blood (not recorded which). The receptors originated from a woman in her 30s who had recovered from COVID-19. Each CDR3 is given with its conserved first and last residue. A D gene is named only where the DNA matches it firmly. A clone size is listed for some rows: how often the clone was seen (once, few, many), or a class if it is expanded.

TRBV4-3,TRBJ2-2,-,-,CASSQYREGTGELFF,TGCGCCAGCAGCCAGTACAGGGAGGGCACCGGGGAGCTGTTTTTT
TRBV9,TRBJ2-5,TRBD1,-,CASSPIRGETQYF,TGTGCCAGCAGCCCCATCAGGGGGGAGACCCAGTACTTC
TRBV19,TRBJ2-1,TRBD2,-,CASSLRGVDEQFF,TGTGCCAGTAGCCTCCGGGGGGTGGATGAGCAGTTCTTC
TRBV2,TRBJ1-5,-,-,CASSGGGNQPQHF,TGTGCCAGCAGTGGGGGCGGCAATCAGCCCCAGCATTTT
TRBV5-4,TRBJ1-1,TRBD1,once,CASSPPQGAGTEAFF,TGTGCCAGCAGCCCACCACAGGGGGCCGGCACTGAAGCTTTCTTT
TRBV5-6,TRBJ1-5,-,-,CASSFYSRARDGNQPQHF,TGTGCCAGCAGCTTTTATTCCAGGGCTCGAGATGGCAATCAGCCCCAGCATTTT
TRBV6-1,TRBJ1-2,-,-,CASSESSNYGYTF,TGTGCCAGCAGTGAATCGTCGAACTATGGCTACACCTTC
TRBV13,TRBJ1-5,TRBD1,-,CASSLRDRGDQPQHF,TGTGCCAGCAGCCTCCGGGACAGGGGTGATCAGCCCCAGCATTTT
TRBV6-5,TRBJ2-7,-,-,CASMKGESYEQYF,TGTGCCAGCATGAAAGGGGAATCCTACGAGCAGTACTTC
TRBV15,TRBJ1-5,-,-,CATSSYTGSNQPQHF,TGTGCCACCAGCAGTTATACAGGGAGCAATCAGCCCCAGCATTTT
TRBV4-1,TRBJ2-7,TRBD2,-,CASSQDTSGDSYEQYF,TGCGCCAGCAGCCAAGATACGAGCGGGGATAGCTACGAGCAGTACTTC
TRBV7-9,TRBJ2-2,-,-,CASSLTGGSGELFF,TGTGCCAGCAGCTTAACCGGGGGAAGCGGGGAGCTGTTTTTT
TRBV27,TRBJ1-1,TRBD1,-,CASSPGTAGNTEAFF,TGTGCCAGCAGTCCAGGGACAGCTGGGAACACTGAAGCTTTCTTT
TRBV4-2,TRBJ2-7,-,-,CASSQEYRGSYEQYF,TGTGCCAGCAGCCAAGAATACCGGGGGTCCTACGAGCAGTACTTC
TRBV4-3,TRBJ2-7,TRBD1,-,CASSQGDSRQYF,TGCGCCAGCAGCCAAGGGGACAGCCGGCAGTACTTC
TRBV6-1,TRBJ1-3,-,-,CASSDLSGNTIYF,TGTGCCAGCAGTGACCTCTCTGGAAACACCATATATTTT
TRBV7-8,TRBJ2-3,-,-,CASSLATRGGSADTQYF,TGTGCCAGCAGCTTAGCTACGAGGGGGGGTTCCGCAGATACGCAGTATTTT
TRBV19,TRBJ2-1,-,-,CASSTNGFKTGIGEQFF,TGTGCCAGTAGTACGAACGGATTTAAAACAGGGATTGGTGAGCAGTTCTTC
TRBV7-2,TRBJ2-3,-,-,CASSFPLIPGETDTQYF,TGTGCCAGCAGCTTTCCTCTCATTCCGGGGGAGACAGATACGCAGTATTTT
TRBV3-1/TRBV3-2,TRBJ2-5,TRBD2,-,CASSPRPSGEETQYF,TGTGCCAGCAGCCCACGGCCTAGCGGGGAAGAGACCCAGTACTTC
TRBV4-1,TRBJ1-2,-,-,CASSQVVQAPVYGYTF,TGCGCCAGCAGCCAAGTAGTGCAGGCACCCGTTTATGGCTACACCTTC
TRBV5-1,TRBJ1-6,TRBD1,-,CASSPALRQGDNHSPLHF,TGCGCCAGCAGCCCTGCCCTCCGACAGGGGGACAATCATTCACCCCTCCACTTT
TRBV29-1,TRBJ1-1,-,-,CSAGGGKKTEAFF,TGCAGCGCTGGTGGGGGCAAGAAGACTGAAGCTTTCTTT
TRBV4-3,TRBJ1-3,-,-,CASSQDATRNTIYF,TGCGCCAGCAGCCAAGATGCTACCCGAAACACCATATATTTT
TRBV2,TRBJ1-4,-,-,CASSVSGFNEKLFF,TGTGCCAGCAGTGTATCAGGGTTTAATGAAAAACTGTTTTTT